Below, 15 T cell receptor beta chains from the same sample are listed, as sequenced in a study of blood T cells in healthy people across ages. Primed by a sample-barcoded 5' primer and a J-beta primer mix, a second PCR proceeded for 7 to 11 cycles. One entry per CDR3 protein, called by TCRdb with MiXCR from the 5' RACE reads. In the table there are 600,000 or so distinct CDR3 sequences, around 20% of which are singletons. Sequencing was performed on blood. The receptors were gathered from a man between 65 and 85 years old in good health.

This clonotype was detected only a few times. The chain recombines TRBV5-1 with TRBJ1-6, with D possibly matching TRBD1 (6 bases). V was pared by 4 bases and J by 1 base, with 9 bases between. The germline gives CDR1 SGHRS, CDR2 YFSETQ. The CDR3 has 15 amino acids. The CDR3 sequence is CASSPGESYNSPLHF. CDR3 coding DNA: TGCGCCAGCAGCCCAGGGGAGTCCTATAATTCACCCCTCCACTTT.

The chain joins TRBV28 to TRBJ2-7; no definite D call. Germline V gene data show CDR1 as MDHEN and CDR2 as SYDVKM. The CDR3 is 12 amino acids. Trimming removed 2 bases from V and 5 bases from J, with 7 bases in between. The CDR3, as DNA: TGTGCCAGCAGTTTACCCATCGACGAGCAGTACTTC. This sequence encodes CASSLPIDEQYF.

This chain links TRBV4-1 with TRBJ2-2; tentatively, D is TRBD1 (6 bases). Trimming removed 0 bases at V and 6 bases at J, with 14 bases between. Germline V gene data show CDR1 as MGHRA and CDR2 as YSYEKL. The CDR3 has 16 residues. CDR3 in DNA: TGCGCCAGCAGCCAAGATTATTCACAGGGCCCCGGGGAGCTGTTTTTT. As protein: CASSQDYSQGPGELFF.

The V gene is TRBV20-1, the J gene TRBJ2-1; 9 bases agree with TRBD2. The CDR3 has 14 amino acids. Per germline, CDR1 DFQATT and CDR2 SNEGSKA (reference sequence). Losses at the gene ends were 5 bases for V and 6 bases for J; bases not matched to a gene: 8. The CDR3 bases are TGCAGTGCTTGGCCTAGCGGGAAGTCCAATGAGCAGTTCTTC. Translated, it gives CSAWPSGKSNEQFF.

Only a few counts were recorded for this clonotype. The chain joins TRBV28 to TRBJ2-5, with D hard to call. V dropped 3 bases and J dropped 2 bases, with 7 bases sitting between them. CDR1 and CDR2 from the germline V gene are MDHEN and SYDVKM. The CDR3 runs to 13 residues. CDR3 nucleotides: TGTGCCAGCAGTTTGCTCAGGCAAGAGACCCAGTACTTC. Amino acids: CASSLLRQETQYF.

This clonotype was seen a handful of times. The chain has TRBV20-1 and TRBJ2-3; D is ambiguous. This CDR3 contains 13 residues. Germline CDR1 and CDR2: DFQATT and SNEGSKA (reference sequence). V was pared by 5 bases and J by 2 bases, with 11 bases between. The CDR3 reads CSAGRLTTDTQYF. CDR3 DNA: TGCAGTGCTGGACGGTTAACCACAGATACGCAGTATTTT.

This clonotype was observed a few times. This chain connects TRBV7-2 to TRBJ2-1; 10 bases map to TRBD2. The germline CDR1 and CDR2 sequences are SGHTA and FQGNSA. The CDR3 spans 14 residues. The ends lost 2 bases at V and 10 bases at J; junction bases unmatched: 5. CDR3 region: CASSLPAGGREQFF. The CDR3 DNA reads as TGTGCCAGCAGCTTACCAGCGGGAGGGCGGGAGCAGTTCTTC.

V gene TRBV6-2 or TRBV6-3 combines with J gene TRBJ1-2, with 8 bases identical to TRBD1. There are 13 residues in the CDR3. Germline CDR1 and CDR2: MNHEY and SVGEGT. With V trimmed by 5 bases and J by 4 bases, 3 bases remained unmatched. The CDR3 sequence: CASSRQGLYGYTF. CDR3 nucleotide sequence: TGTGCCAGCAGTAGACAGGGGCTCTATGGCTACACCTTC.

This clonotype occurred a few times. At one boundary the junction diverges from the germline segment, which might be a read error. The CDR3 DNA is TGCAGTGCTAGAGATCCCCCGGTGGATACACAGTATTTT. Its translation is CSARDPPVDTQYF. The V gene is TRBV20-1, the J gene TRBJ2-3; D uncertain. Germline V gene data show CDR1 as DFQATT and CDR2 as SNEGSKA (reference sequence). This CDR3 spans 13 amino acids.

The V call is TRBV5-1, the J call TRBJ2-7; TRBD1 aligns across 9 bases. The germline V gene encodes CDR1 SGHRS and CDR2 YFSETQ. The V and J ends lost 0 bases and 0 bases, in that order; junction bases with no gene match: 4. This CDR3 region has 16 residues. CDR3 protein: CASSLVPGQGSYEQYF. The CDR3 DNA reads as TGCGCCAGCAGCTTGGTTCCGGGACAGGGCTCCTACGAGCAGTACTTC.

This clonotype has only one observation. The chain employs TRBV5-1 and TRBJ2-7; 10 bases fit TRBD2. After removal of 1 base from V and 7 bases from J, the junction contained 8 bases not matched to a gene. This CDR3 is built from 15 residues. The germline gives CDR1 SGHRS, CDR2 YFSETQ. In nucleotides, the CDR3 is TGCGCCAGCAGCTTGAAGGCTAGCGGGAGTGGGGAGCAGTACTTC. Amino acid sequence: CASSLKASGSGEQYF.

This clonotype was found a few times. The genes are TRBV28 and TRBJ2-5, with 7 bases fitting TRBD2. The J call is uncertain, as TRBJ2-7 better fits the DNA end. Germline CDR1 MDHEN, CDR2 SYDVKM. There are 16 residues in the CDR3. DNA for the CDR3: TGTGCCAGCAGTTTTTCACGTGGCGGGAGTGCCCACGAGCAGTACTTC. Translated: CASSFSRGGSAHEQYF.

In this sample, this clonotype turned up many times. The chain recombines TRBV7-2 with TRBJ2-1; D may be TRBD2 (6 bases). This CDR3 has 13 amino acids. The V end lost 8 bases, the J end lost 4 bases, and 12 bases lay between the germline ends. CDR1 and CDR2 from the germline V gene are SGHTA and FQGNSA. Here the CDR3 reads CASGQDYYNEQFF. CDR3 sequence (DNA): TGTGCCAGCGGGCAGGACTATTACAATGAGCAGTTCTTC.

This clonotype was seen only once. CDR3 DNA sequence: TGCAGTGCTAGAGGTCCGGGACTCATCAAGGGGGATACGCAGTATTTT. Translated: CSARGPGLIKGDTQYF. The chain has TRBV20-1 and TRBJ2-3; D is perhaps TRBD2 (6 bases). With 1 base removed from V and 6 bases from J, the gap between germline ends came to 20 bases. CDR3 length equals 16 residues. CDR1 DFQATT and CDR2 SNEGSKA come from the germline V gene (reference sequence).

The rearrangement links TRBV4-1 to TRBJ1-2; 7 bases map to TRBD1. In germline, CDR1 is MGHRA, CDR2 YSYEKL. With 0 bases clipped from V and 3 bases from J, the junction kept 4 bases outside the gene matches. This CDR3 spans 15 amino acids. The CDR3 DNA is TGCGCCAGCAGCCAAGATTACGACAGGGACTATGGCTACACCTTC. Amino acid sequence: CASSQDYDRDYGYTF.